The 13 T cell receptor beta chains below come from one sample, sequenced in a study of control samples from healthy donors and cancer patients. TCRdb keeps only in-frame clones here, not all; method: immunoSEQ multiplex PCR. The top ten clones hold roughly 21% of a sample with around 90,000 clones, approximately 86% of them seen once. Sequencing used blood. Receptors were obtained from a man aged 25-45 years in good health.

The chain has TRBV7-8 and TRBJ2-3; D gene ambiguous. CDR3 size: 13 residues. Trimming left V 2 bases short and J 5 bases short, with 8 bases between. From germline, CDR1 is SGHVS and CDR2 FQNEAQ. The CDR3 nucleotides read TGTGCCAGCAGCTTATTCAGCCAAGATACGCAGTATTTT. This gives the protein CASSLFSQDTQYF.

This clone was seen a single time. This chain links TRBV27 with TRBJ1-1, with 7 bases identical to TRBD1. The CDR3 is 12 residues long. With 7 bases clipped from V and 11 bases from J, the junction kept 10 bases outside the gene matches. Per the germline V gene, CDR1 is MNHEY and CDR2 is SMNVEV (reference sequence). The CDR3 is CASTNQGGEAFF. CDR3 sequence (DNA): TGTGCCAGCACTAACCAGGGGGGGGAGGCTTTCTTT.

J is TRBJ2-1 and V is TRBV20-1; possibly TRBD2 for D (5 bases). This CDR3 region has 11 residues. The germline V gene has CDR1 DFQATT and CDR2 SNEGSKA (reference sequence). V was trimmed by 2 bases and J by 7 bases, leaving 6 bases between them. This CDR3 is CSARKRNEQFF. The CDR3 DNA sequence: TGCAGTGCTAGAAAGCGGAATGAGCAGTTCTTC.

The chain is built from TRBV7-8 and TRBJ1-6, with 8 bases identical to TRBD1. This CDR3 is built from 16 residues. The J segment lost 8 bases and the V segment lost 6 bases, leaving 12 bases of the junction unmatched. Germline assignment: CDR1 SGHVS and CDR2 FQNEAQ. The CDR3 is CASSGQGALRHSPLHF. CDR3 DNA: TGTGCCAGCAGTGGGCAGGGGGCGCTTAGGCATTCACCCCTCCACTTT.

The rearrangement joins TRBV11-2 to TRBJ1-2; 10 bases are a match to TRBD1. V shed 5 bases and J 6 bases; nucleotides not matched to a gene: 3. Germline values: CDR1 SGHAT, CDR2 FQNNGV. The CDR3 length is 13 residues. CDR3 sequence: CASSPGTGDGYTF. The CDR3 nucleotides read TGTGCCAGCAGCCCGGGGACAGGGGATGGCTACACCTTC.

The rearrangement joins TRBV11-2 to TRBJ2-1; D possibly corresponds to TRBD2 (7 bases). The CDR3 consists of 15 residues. In germline, CDR1 is SGHAT, CDR2 FQNNGV. Trimming stripped 1 base from V and 7 bases from J, with 14 bases between. DNA of the CDR3: TGTGCCAGCAGCTTAGTGGGGGGGCCGGGGAATGAGCAGTTCTTC. It yields the protein CASSLVGGPGNEQFF.

The CDR3 DNA reads as TGTGCCAGCAGTTACGAGGGTAGAGGGGCCGGGGAGCTGTTTTTT. Amino acid sequence: CASSYEGRGAGELFF. The V call is TRBV6-2 or TRBV6-3, the J call TRBJ2-2; possibly TRBD1 or TRBD2 for D (5 bases each). Germline CDR1 and CDR2: MNHEY and SVGEGT. The CDR3 has 15 residues. Trimming removed 2 bases from V and 6 bases from J, with 13 bases in between.

The sample holds a few counts of this clone. The J gene is TRBJ1-1, the V gene TRBV5-6; tentatively, D is TRBD1 (6 bases). The CDR3 loop spans 14 amino acids. Germline CDR1 reads SGHDT; CDR2 reads YYEEEE. V was shortened by 2 bases and J by 4 bases, with 12 bases between the two germline ends. DNA of the CDR3: TGTGCCAGCAGCTTAGGGGGGCGGGGCACTGAAGCTTTCTTT. It encodes CASSLGGRGTEAFF. The complete variable domain, with remaining parts taken from reference TRBV5-6 and TRBJ1-1, reads DAGVTQSPTHLIKTRGQQVTLRCSPKSGHDTVSWYQQALGQGPQFIFQYYEEEERQRGNFPDRFSGHQFPNYSSELNVNALLLGDSALYLCASSLGGRGTEAFFGQGTRLTVV.

V usage is TRBV4-2 and J usage is TRBJ2-3; 10 nucleotides align to TRBD2. The CDR3 is 16 residues long. Germline lookup yields CDR1 LGHNA and CDR2 YNFKEQ. V lost 4 bases and J lost 4; bases outside the gene matches: 8. CDR3 DNA sequence: TGTGCCAGCAGCCCGCCGGGACTAGCGACAGCAGATACGCAGTATTTT. Its translation: CASSPPGLATADTQYF.

The chain has TRBV9 and TRBJ2-3; 7 positions agree with TRBD1. This CDR3 has 14 residues. Germline values: CDR1 SGDLS, CDR2 YYNGEE. With 7 bases clipped from V and 3 bases from J, the junction kept 8 bases outside the gene matches. The CDR3 region has the DNA TGTGCCAGCGGGCCCGGGACAGCGACAGATACGCAGTATTTT. Translating it yields CASGPGTATDTQYF. The full variable domain, its missing parts supplied by reference TRBV9 and TRBJ2-3, is DSGVTQTPKHLITATGQRVTLRCSPRSGDLSVYWYQQSLDQGLQFLIQYYNGEERAKGNILERFSAQQFPDLHSELNLSSLELGDSALYFCASGPGTATDTQYFGPGTRLTVL.

The genes are TRBV6-5 and TRBJ2-1; the match to TRBD2 covers 9 bases. The trim removed 6 bases at V and 10 bases at J, leaving 10 bases unmatched. The length of the CDR3 is 14 residues. The germline CDR1 and CDR2 sequences are MNHEY and SVGAGI. CDR3 sequence (DNA): TGTGCCAGCAGCGCCCATAATAGCGGGGGCGAGCAGTTCTTC. Translation gives CASSAHNSGGEQFF.

The chain carries TRBV7-9 and TRBJ2-1, with 9 bases lining up with TRBD1. Per the germline V gene, CDR1 is SEHNR and CDR2 is FQNEAQ (reference sequence). The CDR3 consists of 17 residues. V gave up 2 bases and J gave up 3 bases; unmatched junction bases: 8. The CDR3 nucleotides are TGTGCCAGCAGCTTAAATATCCCGGGACAGGGCTACAATGAGCAGTTCTTC. This codes for CASSLNIPGQGYNEQFF.

This rearrangement joins TRBV3-1 (or the pseudogene TRBV3-2) to TRBJ1-2; TRBD1 might be the D (5 bases). In germline, CDR1 is LGHDT, CDR2 YNNKEL (reference sequence). The V gene lost 4 bases and the J gene lost 3 bases, with 15 bases spanning the gap. This CDR3 contains 15 residues. The CDR3 sequence: CASSLGTDDYYGYTF. The CDR3 DNA reads TGTGCCAGCAGCCTTGGGACGGATGATTACTATGGCTACACCTTC.